The 25 T cell receptor beta chains in this list originate from one sample, sequenced in a study of technical replicates of blood from a handful of donors. Profiling relied on immunoSEQ multiplex PCR, and the TCRdb table lists in-frame clones only, not all of them. This table holds about 50,000 clones, approximately 94% found once. The sample consisted of T cells isolated from PBMCs. Receptor source: a human donor in good health.

The CDR3 DNA reads as TGTGCCAGCAGTTCAGGGTATGGGCAGTTCTTC. Protein: CASSSGYGQFF. The J gene is TRBJ2-1, the V gene TRBV2, with a weak D call TRBD1 (5 bases). V lost 5 bases to trimming and J lost 12 bases, with 11 bases between them. Germline CDR1 and CDR2: SNHLY and FYNNEI. The CDR3 consists of 11 residues.

The CDR3 sequence is CASRLGLAGVEQYF. The DNA for the CDR3 is TGTGCCAGCAGGTTGGGACTAGCGGGAGTTGAGCAGTACTTC. The rearrangement links TRBV28 to TRBJ2-7; 14 bases line up with TRBD2. The germline CDR1 and CDR2 sequences are MDHEN and SYDVKM. The V gene end was trimmed by 6 bases and the J gene end by 7 bases; junction bases not matched to a gene: 5. The CDR3 spans 14 residues.

The V call is TRBV28, the J call TRBJ2-5; D may be TRBD2 (5 bases). V was pared by 4 bases and J by 4 bases, with 16 bases between. This CDR3 is 15 amino acids long. Germline V gene data show CDR1 as MDHEN and CDR2 as SYDVKM. The CDR3 here is CASSYGPSGIETQYF. The CDR3 nucleotides are TGTGCCAGCAGTTACGGACCTTCGGGGATAGAGACCCAGTACTTC.

The gene calls are TRBV19 and TRBJ2-2; 7 positions agree with TRBD2. Germline CDR1 is LNHDA and CDR2 is SQIVND (reference sequence). Unmatched junction bases numbered 11, after V lost 4 bases and J lost 3 bases. The length of the CDR3 is 17 residues. The CDR3 nucleotides are TGTGCCAGTAGTACCAACTTAGGGAGGGGCCACACCGGGGAGCTGTTTTTT. It encodes CASSTNLGRGHTGELFF.

The CDR3 region is CASRAATVFTEAFF. The CDR3 region has the DNA TGTGCCAGCAGGGCAGCGACAGTTTTCACTGAAGCTTTCTTT. This chain connects TRBV28 to TRBJ1-1, with a possible D match to TRBD1 (5 bases). This CDR3 region has 14 residues. The V end lost 6 bases, the J end lost 4 bases, and 15 bases lay between the germline ends. Germline V gene sequence: CDR1 MDHEN, CDR2 SYDVKM.

This chain connects TRBV2 to TRBJ2-1; weak D call: TRBD1 (5 bases). This CDR3 has 14 amino acids. Germline V CDR1 and CDR2: SNHLY, FYNNEI. With 2 bases removed from V and 7 bases from J, the gap between germline ends came to 12 bases. CDR3 nucleotide sequence: TGTGCCAGCAGTGAAATCAGGGTTAGTAATGAGCAGTTCTTC. It translates to CASSEIRVSNEQFF.

The chain employs TRBV7-6 and TRBJ1-1, with D possibly matching TRBD1 (5 bases). V lost 3 bases and J lost 7, with 12 bases in between. The germline CDR1 and CDR2 sequences are SGHVS and FNYEAQ. The CDR3 totals 13 residues. The CDR3 loop reads CASSFYQTDEAFF. The DNA of the CDR3 is TGTGCCAGCAGCTTTTACCAGACAGATGAAGCTTTCTTT.

The chain couples TRBV6-5 to TRBJ2-7, with D unclear. Germline V gene data show CDR1 as MNHEY and CDR2 as SVGAGI. V was cut by 0 bases and J by 5 bases, with 8 bases left in between. The CDR3 loop spans 13 amino acids. CDR3 amino acids: CASSYSKPHEQYF. The CDR3 DNA reads as TGTGCCAGCAGTTACTCGAAGCCCCACGAGCAGTACTTC.

This sequence joins TRBV5-8 and TRBJ1-2, with D possibly matching TRBD1 (6 bases). Germline CDR1 reads SGHTS; CDR2 reads YDEGEE. CDR3 length: 14 amino acids. Trimming removed 4 bases from V and 6 bases from J, with 16 bases in between. CDR3 sequence: CASSDLGGPNGYTF. The CDR3 DNA reads as TGTGCCAGCAGCGACCTGGGGGGGCCCAATGGCTACACCTTC.

The chain's CDR3 is CASRPTAGLYNEQFF. CDR3 DNA sequence: TGTGCCAGCAGACCAACAGCGGGGTTATACAATGAGCAGTTCTTC. The chain joins TRBV6-5 to TRBJ2-1; TRBD2 aligns across 7 bases. The germline gives CDR1 MNHEY, CDR2 SVGAGI. The J segment lost 4 bases and the V segment lost 6 bases, leaving 9 bases of the junction unmatched. CDR3 length: 15 amino acids.

This chain links TRBV2 with TRBJ2-3; 8 bases are shared with TRBD1. The V and J ends lost 2 bases and 6 bases, in that order; junction bases with no gene match: 13. The germline V gene encodes CDR1 SNHLY and CDR2 FYNNEI. The CDR3 is 17 residues long. CDR3 loop: CASSEYRQGTSGDTQYF. Written as DNA, the CDR3 is TGTGCCAGCAGTGAATATCGACAGGGGACCTCTGGGGATACGCAGTATTTT.

The chain has TRBV30 and TRBJ1-2; no firm D call. The length of the CDR3 is 15 residues. Trimming removed 1 base from V and 2 bases from J, with 14 bases in between. CDR1 and CDR2 (germline): GTSNPN, SVGIG (reference sequence). The CDR3 DNA sequence: TGTGCCTGGAGTGACGAGGCAGAAGAGAACTATGGCTACACCTTC. Translated, it gives CAWSDEAEENYGYTF.

This CDR3 is CASSLLTSRNEQFF. The CDR3 DNA is TGTGCCAGCAGCTTACTTACTAGCCGCAATGAGCAGTTCTTC. The chain combines TRBV11-2 with TRBJ2-1; D possibly corresponds to TRBD2 (6 bases). V was shortened by 2 bases and J by 6 bases, with 11 bases between the two germline ends. Germline CDR1 SGHAT, CDR2 FQNNGV. The CDR3 has 14 amino acids. The full variable domain, with the rest looked up from reference TRBV11-2 and TRBJ2-1, is EAGVAQSPRYKIIEKRQSVAFWCNPISGHATLYWYQQILGQGPKLLIQFQNNGVVDDSQLPKDRFSAERLKGVDSTLKIQPAKLEDSAVYLCASSLLTSRNEQFFGPGTRLTVL.

The rearrangement uses TRBV6-5 and TRBJ2-3, with 8 bases fitting TRBD2. CDR1 is MNHEY, CDR2 SVGAGI, per germline. CDR3 length: 15 amino acids. Trimming cost V 4 bases and J 2 bases; bases outside gene matches: 5. CDR3 DNA sequence: TGTGCCAGCAGTTCTAGCGGGTGGACCACAGATACGCAGTATTTT. Translating gives CASSSSGWTTDTQYF.

V gene TRBV5-1 combines with J gene TRBJ2-3; perhaps TRBD2 as D (6 bases). V was clipped by 1 base and J by 6 bases, with 12 bases between them. Per the germline V gene, CDR1 is SGHRS and CDR2 is YFSETQ. CDR3 size: 14 residues. The DNA for the CDR3 is TGCGCCAGCAGCTTGAGCGGGCGGAGGGATACGCAGTATTTT. The encoded protein is CASSLSGRRDTQYF.

This sequence joins TRBV5-8 and TRBJ1-5, with D perhaps TRBD1 (5 bases). The CDR3 covers 15 residues. The germline V gene has CDR1 SGHTS and CDR2 YDEGEE. Trimming left V 1 base short and J 5 bases short, with 13 bases between. The CDR3 nucleotides read TGTGCCAGCAGCTTGACAGGCCTTTTGCATCAGCCCCAGCATTTT. Translation: CASSLTGLLHQPQHF.

This rearrangement joins TRBV6-6 to TRBJ1-2; 9 bases map to TRBD1. CDR3 length: 15 residues. Germline loops: CDR1 MNHNY, CDR2 SVGAGI (reference sequence). The ends lost 6 bases at V and 8 bases at J; junction bases unmatched: 13. The CDR3 DNA sequence: TGTGCCAGCAGACCCCCCCGGGACAGGGAATTAGGCTACACCTTC. Translating gives CASRPPRDRELGYTF.

V and J are TRBV6-1 and TRBJ2-7, with 8 bases matching TRBD1. The CDR3 has 12 amino acids. CDR1 MNHNS and CDR2 SASEGT come from the germline V gene. Losses at the gene ends were 8 bases for V and 7 bases for J; bases not matched to a gene: 7. The CDR3 bases are TGTGCCAGCCTTATAAGGACAGGGGAGCAGTACTTC. Protein sequence: CASLIRTGEQYF.

This chain links TRBV6-5 with TRBJ1-1, with D unresolved. This CDR3 has 15 amino acids. The V gene's germline CDR1 is MNHEY and CDR2 SVGAGI. Trimming removed 6 bases from V and 3 bases from J, with 17 bases in between. The chain's CDR3 is CASRSTANGDTEAFF. The CDR3 DNA follows: TGTGCCAGCAGATCCACAGCGAACGGGGACACTGAAGCTTTCTTT.

This clone has just a few counts. The gene calls are TRBV11-3 and TRBJ2-1; D is ambiguous. From germline, CDR1 is SGHNT and CDR2 YENEEA. This CDR3 is built from 12 residues. V lost 2 bases, J lost 6 bases, and 5 bases lay in between. CDR3 coding DNA: TGTGCCAGCAGCTTACCGGGCAATGAGCAGTTCTTC. Residues: CASSLPGNEQFF.

The chain links TRBV14 to TRBJ1-1; 9 bases match TRBD1. Per germline, CDR1 SGHDN and CDR2 FVKESK. Losses at the gene ends were 4 bases for V and 7 bases for J; bases not matched to a gene: 10. The CDR3 covers 15 residues. The CDR3 DNA sequence: TGTGCCAGCAGCCTCCGGGACAGGGTGCCCGATGAAGCTTTCTTT. This translates into CASSLRDRVPDEAFF.

This clone was observed a single time. The V gene is TRBV5-1, the J gene TRBJ1-1, with 10 positions matching TRBD1. Germline CDR1 SGHRS, CDR2 YFSETQ. After removal of 2 bases from V and 4 bases from J, the junction contained 5 bases not matched to a gene. The CDR3 sequence is 15 residues long. The CDR3 loop reads CASSFNGQGGTEAFF. CDR3 in DNA: TGCGCCAGCAGCTTCAATGGACAGGGGGGCACTGAAGCTTTCTTT. Supplemented by reference TRBV5-1 and TRBJ1-1, the full variable domain reads KAGVTQTPRYLIKTRGQQVTLSCSPISGHRSVSWYQQTPGQGLQFLFEYFSETQRNKGNFPGRFSGRQFSNSRSEMNVSTLELGDSALYLCASSFNGQGGTEAFFGQGTRLTVV.

This chain connects TRBV29-1 to TRBJ2-4; tentatively, D is TRBD2 (6 bases). Per the germline V gene, CDR1 is SQVTM and CDR2 is ANQGSEA. V lost 4 bases to trimming and J lost 0 bases, with 7 bases between them. The CDR3 length is 13 residues. The CDR3 DNA follows: TGCAGCGTTGTGGGAGGAGCCAAAAACATTCAGTACTTC. Translating it yields CSVVGGAKNIQYF. Supplemented by reference TRBV29-1 and TRBJ2-4, the full variable domain reads SAVISQKPSRDICQRGTSLTIQCQVDSQVTMMFWYRQQPGQSLTLIATANQGSEATYESGFVIDKFPISRPNLTFSTLTVSNMSPEDSSIYLCSVVGGAKNIQYFGAGTRLSVL.

This clone showed up just a few times. V gene TRBV30 combines with J gene TRBJ1-1; D perhaps matches TRBD1 (5 bases). The CDR3 is made up of 13 amino acids. V gave up 0 bases and J gave up 0 bases, with 5 bases separating them. Looked up from germline, CDR1 is GTSNPN and CDR2 is SVGIG (reference sequence). CDR3 DNA: TGTGCCTGGAGTGTACAGGTGAACACTGAAGCTTTCTTT. Protein: CAWSVQVNTEAFF.

The chain is built from TRBV7-6 and TRBJ2-7, with 7 bases matching TRBD2. The germline gives CDR1 SGHVS, CDR2 FNYEAQ. This CDR3 is built from 12 residues. The junction had 6 bases not matched to a gene; V was cut back by 8 bases and J by 5 bases. Here the CDR3 DNA reads TGTGCCAGCGCGCTTCGGGGGGACGAGCAGTACTTC. Protein product: CASALRGDEQYF.